This T cell receptor beta chain appears in the sequencing data of a study of cytomegalovirus exposure and HLA in healthy donors. Concerning this clone itself: The antigen remains unidentified.

PCR employed 60 Vbeta and 13 Jbeta primers. The assay was immunoSEQ multiplex PCR, and TCRdb's table has in-frame clones only and misses some. The repertoire holds fewer than 150,000 clones, roughly 80% seen once, with less than 3% in the top ten. The study's findings and limits: Because they were indistinguishable, some V segments, including TRBV6-2 and TRBV6-3, were excluded.

Healthy people donating bone marrow made up the donors. V lost 3 bases to trimming and J lost 2 bases, with 14 bases between them. The CDR3 totals 15 residues. The V gene's germline CDR1 is KGHSH and CDR2 LQKENI. The sequenced material came from PBMCs. The V call is TRBV18, the J call TRBJ2-7; tentatively, D is TRBD1 (8 bases). The clonotype was recovered from a woman in her forties in good health and CMV-seropositive. CDR3 region: CASSPGAGQAYEQYF. CDR3 bases: TGTGCCAGCTCACCCGGAGCGGGACAGGCCTACGAGCAGTACTTC.